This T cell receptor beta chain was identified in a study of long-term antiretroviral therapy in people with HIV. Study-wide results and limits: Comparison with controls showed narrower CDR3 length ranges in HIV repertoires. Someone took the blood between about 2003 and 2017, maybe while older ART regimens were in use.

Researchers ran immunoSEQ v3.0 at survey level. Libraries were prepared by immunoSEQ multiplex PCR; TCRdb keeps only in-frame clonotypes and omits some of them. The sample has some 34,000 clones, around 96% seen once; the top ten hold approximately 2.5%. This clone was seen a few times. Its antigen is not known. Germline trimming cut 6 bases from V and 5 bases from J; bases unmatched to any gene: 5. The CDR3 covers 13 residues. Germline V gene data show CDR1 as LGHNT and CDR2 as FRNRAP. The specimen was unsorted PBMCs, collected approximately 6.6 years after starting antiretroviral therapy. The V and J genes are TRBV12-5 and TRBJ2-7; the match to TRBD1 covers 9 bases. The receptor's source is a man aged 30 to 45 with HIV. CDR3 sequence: CASGPGQGDEQYF. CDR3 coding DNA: TGTGCTAGTGGACCGGGACAGGGTGACGAGCAGTACTTC.